These T cell receptor beta chains were read from a single sample in a study of regulatory T cells in long-lasting Graves disease. TCRdb re-called the multiplex PCR reads through MiXCR, storing one row per CDR3 protein. The sample records around 450,000 distinct CDR3 sequences, about 15% being singletons. The sample also formed part of further work on T cells in Graves' hyperthyroidism and ophthalmopathy.

The sequences come from peripheral blood mononuclear cells (PBMCs), collected at new diagnosis, from a patient treated with antithyroid drugs. All receptors come from a woman in her twenties or thirties with Graves disease. The CDR3 runs from the conserved cysteine through the conserved F or W. The D gene is left open where the match is weak. The size of a clone is reported for some rows only, either as once, few or many, or as a class for expanded clones.

V	size	D	J	DNA	CDR3
TRBV24-1	many	.	TRBJ1-5	TGTGCCACCAGTGACGCCCTCAGGGGTAGCAATCAGCCCCAGCATTTT	CATSDALRGSNQPQHF
TRBV6-5	.	TRBD2	TRBJ2-7	TGTGCCAGCAGTTACGGACTAGCGACCTACGAGCAGTACTTC	CASSYGLATYEQYF
TRBV6-2/TRBV6-3	many	.	TRBJ2-7	TGTGCCACCTGGCCGACGGGGCGGAGCTACGAGCAGTACTTC	CATWPTGRSYEQYF
TRBV11-2	.	.	TRBJ2-1	TGTGCCAGCACCCAGTACGATTGGGATGAGCAGTTCTTC	CASTQYDWDEQFF
TRBV6-9	.	.	TRBJ1-1	TGTGCCAGCAGTTCACAGGCTAAGAACACTGAAGCTTTCTTT	CASSSQAKNTEAFF
TRBV6-1	few	TRBD1	TRBJ1-2	TGTGCCAGCAGTGACCCGGGACAGGTCGGCTATGGCTACACCTTC	CASSDPGQVGYGYTF
TRBV6-1	few	.	TRBJ1-5	TGTGCCAGCAGCTCTAATTTTCTTAGCAATCAGCCCCAGCATTTT	CASSSNFLSNQPQHF
TRBV5-1	many	.	TRBJ1-5	TGCGCCAGCAGCCCGTCAGGGTCTAGCAATCAGCCCCAGCATTTT	CASSPSGSSNQPQHF
TRBV11-2	many	.	TRBJ1-2	TGTGCCAGCAGTCAGACACCCTATGGCTACACCTTC	CASSQTPYGYTF
TRBV24-1	many	.	TRBJ1-5	TGTGCCACCAGTCCCAACAGGGAAGGCAATCAGCCCCAGCATTTT	CATSPNREGNQPQHF
TRBV5-6	.	TRBD2	TRBJ2-3	TGTGCCAGCAGCCTCGACCTGCTAGCGGGGAGGACAGATACGCAGTATTTT	CASSLDLLAGRTDTQYF
TRBV2	.	TRBD1	TRBJ1-5	TGTGCCAGCAGTGGGACAGGGGCTCGACAGCCCCAGCATTTT	CASSGTGARQPQHF
TRBV13	.	.	TRBJ2-3	TGTGCCAGCAGCTTAGGCCGACGTGCTACTACGCAGTATTTT	CASSLGRRATTQYF
TRBV10-2	.	TRBD2	TRBJ2-7	TGCGCCAGCAGAGCTGGGAGGGCCTACGAGCAGTACTTC	CASRAGRAYEQYF
TRBV2	few	.	TRBJ1-5	TGTGCCAGCAGTGATGGCGCCCGTACGGGTAGCAATCAGCCCCAGCATTTT	CASSDGARTGSNQPQHF
TRBV12-3/TRBV12-4	many	.	TRBJ2-2	TGTGCCAGCAGTAAAGGGCAGAAGAACACCGGGGAGCTGTTTTTT	CASSKGQKNTGELFF
TRBV10-3	few	.	TRBJ1-2	TGTGCCATCAGGCCGGGACCGGACTATGGCTACACCTTC	CAIRPGPDYGYTF
TRBV6-5	many	TRBD1	TRBJ2-5	TGTGCCAGCAGTTACCACCGCCCCGGGACAGGGCAAGAGACCCAGTACTTC	CASSYHRPGTGQETQYF
TRBV3-1	many	.	TRBJ1-5	TGTGCCAGCAGCCAAGGGGGAAGAGGGCAGCCCCAGCATTTT	CASSQGGRGQPQHF
TRBV11-2	.	.	TRBJ1-4	TGTGCCAGCAGGCCTAGCAGGGTGTCGGGAGAAAAACTGTTTTTT	CASRPSRVSGEKLFF
TRBV12-3/TRBV12-4	many	TRBD1	TRBJ2-7	TGTGCCAGCAGCCCACCCAGGGGGCCGACTCTGTACGAGCAGTACTTC	CASSPPRGPTLYEQYF
TRBV27	many	.	TRBJ1-5	TGTGCCAGCAGTGAGGGGTTTTATAGCAATCAGCCCCAGCATTTT	CASSEGFYSNQPQHF
TRBV6-1	many	TRBD2	TRBJ2-2	TGTGCCAGCAGCCTGGGACTAGCGGGAGGGGGCACCGGGGAGCTGTTTTTT	CASSLGLAGGGTGELFF
TRBV4-1	few	.	TRBJ1-1	TGCGCCAGCACCCCTGGGCTGCGGACTGAAGCTTTCTTT	CASTPGLRTEAFF
TRBV5-1	.	.	TRBJ2-7	TGCGCCAGCAGCTTGGATGAAGGGGCCTACGAGCAGTACTTC	CASSLDEGAYEQYF
TRBV27	.	.	TRBJ2-7	TGTGCCAGCAGTTCGAGACTCGACGGGTACGAGCAGTACTTC	CASSSRLDGYEQYF
TRBV6-1	few	TRBD2	TRBJ2-3	TGTGCCAGCGGCGGGAGTACCACAGATACGCAGTATTTT	CASGGSTTDTQYF
TRBV30	once	TRBD1	TRBJ2-2	TGTGCCTGGAGGCGACAGGGGAACACCGGGGAGCTGGTTTTT	CAWRRQGNTGELVF
TRBV20-1	many	.	TRBJ1-5	TGCAGTGCTAGAGATAACAGGGATCAGCCCCAGCATTTT	CSARDNRDQPQHF
TRBV4-1	.	TRBD1	TRBJ1-2	TGCGCCAGCAGCCCTCGAGGGGGACAGGTCGACTATGGCTACACCTTC	CASSPRGGQVDYGYTF
TRBV30	.	.	TRBJ2-7	TGTGCCTGGAGCGACCGGGACGGTGCCTACGAGCAGTACTTC	CAWSDRDGAYEQYF
TRBV29-1	.	TRBD1	TRBJ1-1	TGCAGCGCGCGGGACAGGCCCCGCACTGAAGCTCTCTTT	CSARDRPRTEALF
TRBV14	.	.	TRBJ2-3	TGTGCCAGCAGCCAGGGGTCGTACACAGATACGCAGTATTTT	CASSQGSYTDTQYF
TRBV28	.	.	TRBJ1-1	TGTGCCAGCAGTTCTTTAGGGCCGGGGCTCTCGAACACTGAAGCTTTCTTT	CASSSLGPGLSNTEAFF
TRBV30	many	.	TRBJ2-1	TGTGCCTGGAGTCCGTCTTTCGAGCAGTTCTTC	CAWSPSFEQFF
TRBV27	.	.	TRBJ1-6	TGTGCCAGCAGTTTAATACCGGCGGCTGTTTCACCCCTCCACTTT	CASSLIPAAVSPLHF
TRBV20-1	.	.	TRBJ2-4	TGCAGTGCTGATTATGGGGCCAAAAACATTCAGTACTTC	CSADYGAKNIQYF
TRBV15	many	TRBD2	TRBJ2-1	TGTGCCAGCAGCCCGCGGGAGAGGTGGGATGAGCAGTTCTTC	CASSPRERWDEQFF
TRBV24-1	many	.	TRBJ2-1	TGTGCCACCAGTGAGGGGGAGTGGTACAATGAGCAGTTCTTC	CATSEGEWYNEQFF
TRBV3-1	many	TRBD2	TRBJ2-1	TGTGCCAGCAGCCCGAGATGGGCGGGAGGAGCGAATGAGCAGTTCTTC	CASSPRWAGGANEQFF
TRBV12-3/TRBV12-4	.	TRBD2	TRBJ2-1	TGTGCCAGCAGTTACTCGACTCTAGCGGGGACCTACAATGAGCAGTTCTTC	CASSYSTLAGTYNEQFF
TRBV28	.	.	TRBJ1-1	TGTGCCAGCAGTTCCCCCAGAGCTTTCTTT	CASSSPRAFF
TRBV28	.	TRBD1	TRBJ1-2	TGTGCCAGCAGCAGACAGGGAGCGGGCTACACCTTC	CASSRQGAGYTF
TRBV10-3	few	.	TRBJ1-6	TGTGCCATCAGTGAGTCGGACAGCGTAAATTCACCCCTCCACTTT	CAISESDSVNSPLHF
TRBV5-1	.	.	TRBJ2-5	TGCGCCAGCACCTTTGGAGAGACCCAGTACTTC	CASTFGETQYF
TRBV19	.	TRBD2	TRBJ2-1	TGTGCCAGTAGTACTCGGGAGGGACTAGCGGGACCCAGCTCCTACAATGAGCAGTTCTTC	CASSTREGLAGPSSYNEQFF
TRBV5-1	many	TRBD2	TRBJ2-1	TGCGCCAGCAGCCGGGATGTGGGACTAGCGGTCAATGAGCAGTTCTTC	CASSRDVGLAVNEQFF
TRBV11-1	.	.	TRBJ1-6	TGTGCCAGCAGCCACAGGGCCTCAAATTCACCCCTCCACTTT	CASSHRASNSPLHF
TRBV20-1	.	.	TRBJ1-5	TGCAGTGCTAGAGGACGGAGCGTCCAGGGGCCCCAGCATTTT	CSARGRSVQGPQHF
TRBV27	few	.	TRBJ2-3	TGTGCCAGCAGTTTAGGTCCAGGGGCAGATACGCAGTATTTT	CASSLGPGADTQYF
TRBV2	many	TRBD2	TRBJ2-1	TGTGCCAGCAGTGAAGCGCTTGAACTAGCGGTTCAGTTCTTC	CASSEALELAVQFF
TRBV9	few	TRBD2	TRBJ2-7	TGTGCCAGCAGCGGGACTAGCGCCTCCGAGCAGTACTTC	CASSGTSASEQYF
TRBV19	.	.	TRBJ2-1	TGTGCCAGTAGTGGCTCCCCAAAGCAGGAGCAGTTCTTC	CASSGSPKQEQFF
TRBV11-2	many	.	TRBJ2-1	TGTGCCAGCAGCATTAGCGTGGGCTCCTACAATGAGCAGTTCTTC	CASSISVGSYNEQFF
TRBV29-1	many	.	TRBJ2-3	TGCAGCGTCGGGGGGCCCTCCACAGATACGCAGTATTTT	CSVGGPSTDTQYF
TRBV7-9	many	.	TRBJ2-5	TGTGCCAGCAGCTTAACGGATCCCGGGGAGACCCAGTACTTC	CASSLTDPGETQYF
TRBV7-2	few	.	TRBJ2-3	TGTGCCAGCAGCCTCACCTCGTTCCTAGCAGATACGCAGTATTTT	CASSLTSFLADTQYF
TRBV29-1	.	.	TRBJ2-2	TGCAGCGTTCTAGCAGAGAAGAACACCGGGGAGCTGTTTTTT	CSVLAEKNTGELFF
TRBV7-9	many	.	TRBJ2-7	TGTGCCACCGGGTCGTCGGGGGTTACCTACGAGCAGTACTTC	CATGSSGVTYEQYF
TRBV6-1	many	TRBD2	TRBJ2-7	TGTGCCAGCAGCCAAGCGGGGCTCTCAGCCTACGAGCAGTACTTC	CASSQAGLSAYEQYF